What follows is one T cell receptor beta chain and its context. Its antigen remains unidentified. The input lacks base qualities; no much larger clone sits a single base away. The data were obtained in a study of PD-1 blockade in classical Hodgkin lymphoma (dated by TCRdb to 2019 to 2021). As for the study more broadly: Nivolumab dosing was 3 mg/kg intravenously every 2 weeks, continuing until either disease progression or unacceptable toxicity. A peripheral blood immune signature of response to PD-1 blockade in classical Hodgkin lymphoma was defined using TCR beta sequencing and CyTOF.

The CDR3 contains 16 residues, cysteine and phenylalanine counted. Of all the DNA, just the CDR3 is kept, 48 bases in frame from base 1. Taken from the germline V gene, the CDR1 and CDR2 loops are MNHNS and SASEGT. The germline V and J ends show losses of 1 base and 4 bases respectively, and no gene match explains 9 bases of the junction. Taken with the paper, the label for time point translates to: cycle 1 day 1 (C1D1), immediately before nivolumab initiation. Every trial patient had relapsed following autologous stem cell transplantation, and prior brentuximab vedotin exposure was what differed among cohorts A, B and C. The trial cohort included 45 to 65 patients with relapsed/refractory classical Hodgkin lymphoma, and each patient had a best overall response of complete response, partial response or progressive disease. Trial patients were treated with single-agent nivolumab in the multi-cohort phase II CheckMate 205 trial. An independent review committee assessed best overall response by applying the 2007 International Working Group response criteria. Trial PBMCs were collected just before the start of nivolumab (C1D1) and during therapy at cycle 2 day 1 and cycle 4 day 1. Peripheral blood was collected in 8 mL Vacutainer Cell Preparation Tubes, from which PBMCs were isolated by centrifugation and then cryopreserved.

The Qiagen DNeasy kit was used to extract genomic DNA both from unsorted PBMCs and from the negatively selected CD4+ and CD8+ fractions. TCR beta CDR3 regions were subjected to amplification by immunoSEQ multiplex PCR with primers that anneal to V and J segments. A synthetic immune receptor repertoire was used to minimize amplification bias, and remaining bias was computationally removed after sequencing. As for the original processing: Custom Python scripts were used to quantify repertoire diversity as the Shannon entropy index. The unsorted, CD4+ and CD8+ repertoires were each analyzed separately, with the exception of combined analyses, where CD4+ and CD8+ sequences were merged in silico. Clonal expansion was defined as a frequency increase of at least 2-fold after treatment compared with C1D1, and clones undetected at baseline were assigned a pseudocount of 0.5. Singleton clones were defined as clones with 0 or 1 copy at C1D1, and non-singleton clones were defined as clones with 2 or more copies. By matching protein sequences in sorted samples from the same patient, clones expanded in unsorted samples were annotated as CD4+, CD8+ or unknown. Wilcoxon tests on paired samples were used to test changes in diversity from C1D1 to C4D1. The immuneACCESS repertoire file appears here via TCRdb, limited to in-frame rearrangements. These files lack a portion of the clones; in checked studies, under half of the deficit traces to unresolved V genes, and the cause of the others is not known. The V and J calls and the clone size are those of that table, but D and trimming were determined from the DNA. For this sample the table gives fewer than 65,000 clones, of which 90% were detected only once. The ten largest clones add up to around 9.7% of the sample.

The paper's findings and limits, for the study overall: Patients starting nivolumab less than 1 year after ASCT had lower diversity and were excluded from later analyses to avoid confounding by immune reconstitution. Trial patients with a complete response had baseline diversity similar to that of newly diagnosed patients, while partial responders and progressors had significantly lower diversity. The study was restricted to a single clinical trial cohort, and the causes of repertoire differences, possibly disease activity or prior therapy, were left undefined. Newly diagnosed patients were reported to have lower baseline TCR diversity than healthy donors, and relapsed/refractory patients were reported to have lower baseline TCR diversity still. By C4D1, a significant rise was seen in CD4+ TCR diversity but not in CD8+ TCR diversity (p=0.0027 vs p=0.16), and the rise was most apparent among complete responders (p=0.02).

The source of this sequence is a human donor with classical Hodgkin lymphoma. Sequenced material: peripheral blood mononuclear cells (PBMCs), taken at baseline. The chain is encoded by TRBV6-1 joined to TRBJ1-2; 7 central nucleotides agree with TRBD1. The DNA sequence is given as TGTGCCAGCAGTGAAGTCCCTCTGACAGGGCTCTATGGCTACACCTTC. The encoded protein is CASSEVPLTGLYGYTF.